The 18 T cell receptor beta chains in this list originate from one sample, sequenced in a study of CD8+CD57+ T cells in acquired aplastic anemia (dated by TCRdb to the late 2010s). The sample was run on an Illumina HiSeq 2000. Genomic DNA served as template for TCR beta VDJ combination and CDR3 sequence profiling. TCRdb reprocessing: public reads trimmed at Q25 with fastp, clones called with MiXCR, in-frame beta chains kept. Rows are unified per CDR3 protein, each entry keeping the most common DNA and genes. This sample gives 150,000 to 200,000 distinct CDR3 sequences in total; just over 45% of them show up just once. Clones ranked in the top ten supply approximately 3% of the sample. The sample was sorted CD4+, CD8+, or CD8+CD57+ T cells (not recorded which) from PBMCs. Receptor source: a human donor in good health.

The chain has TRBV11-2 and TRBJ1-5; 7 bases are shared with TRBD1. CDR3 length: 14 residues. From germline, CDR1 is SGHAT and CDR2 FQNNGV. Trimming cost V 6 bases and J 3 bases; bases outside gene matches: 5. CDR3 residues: CASSSGGFNQPQHF. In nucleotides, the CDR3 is TGTGCCAGCAGTTCAGGGGGTTTCAATCAGCCCCAGCATTTT.

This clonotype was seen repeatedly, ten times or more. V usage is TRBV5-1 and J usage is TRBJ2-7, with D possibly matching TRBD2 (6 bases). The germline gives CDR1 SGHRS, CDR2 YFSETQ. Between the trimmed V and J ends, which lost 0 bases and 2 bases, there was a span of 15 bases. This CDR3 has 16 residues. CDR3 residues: CASSLAPGANTYEQYF. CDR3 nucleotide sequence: TGCGCCAGCAGCTTGGCACCGGGAGCCAACACCTACGAGCAGTACTTC.

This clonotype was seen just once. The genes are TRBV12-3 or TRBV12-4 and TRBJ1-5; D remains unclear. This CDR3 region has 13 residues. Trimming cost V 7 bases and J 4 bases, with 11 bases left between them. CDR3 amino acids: CASTNDGNQPQHF. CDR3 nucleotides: TGTGCCAGCACGAATGACGGGAATCAGCCCCAGCATTTT.

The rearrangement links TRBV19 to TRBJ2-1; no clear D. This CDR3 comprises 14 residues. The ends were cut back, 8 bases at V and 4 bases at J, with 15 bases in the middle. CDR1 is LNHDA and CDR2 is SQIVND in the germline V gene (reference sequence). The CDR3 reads CASYEAARYNEQFF. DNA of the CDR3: TGTGCCAGTTACGAGGCAGCGAGATACAATGAGCAGTTCTTC. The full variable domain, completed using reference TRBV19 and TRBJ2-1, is DGGITQSPKYLFRKEGQNVTLSCEQNLNHDAMYWYRQDPGQGLRLIYYSQIVNDFQKGDIAEGYSVSREKKESFPLTVTSAQKNPTAFYLCASYEAARYNEQFFGPGTRLTVL.

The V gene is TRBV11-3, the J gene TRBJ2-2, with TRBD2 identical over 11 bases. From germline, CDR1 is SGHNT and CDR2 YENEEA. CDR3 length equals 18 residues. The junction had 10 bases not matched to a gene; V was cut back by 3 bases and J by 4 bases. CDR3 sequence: CASSFQTSGRGGTGELFF. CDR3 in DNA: TGTGCCAGCAGCTTCCAAACTAGCGGGAGAGGAGGCACCGGGGAGCTGTTTTTT. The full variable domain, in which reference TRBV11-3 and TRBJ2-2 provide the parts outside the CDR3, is EAGVVQSPRYKIIEKKQPVAFWCNPISGHNTLYWYLQNLGQGPELLIRYENEEAVDDSQLPKDRFSAERLKGVDSTLKIQPAELGDSAVYLCASSFQTSGRGGTGELFFGEGSRLTVL.

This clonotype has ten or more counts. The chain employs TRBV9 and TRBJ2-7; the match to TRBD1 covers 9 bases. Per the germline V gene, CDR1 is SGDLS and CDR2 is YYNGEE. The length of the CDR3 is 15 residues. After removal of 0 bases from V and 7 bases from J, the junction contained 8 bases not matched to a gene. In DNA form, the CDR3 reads TGTGCCAGCAGCGTAGAAGGGACAGGGTCGGGGGAGCAGTACTTC. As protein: CASSVEGTGSGEQYF.

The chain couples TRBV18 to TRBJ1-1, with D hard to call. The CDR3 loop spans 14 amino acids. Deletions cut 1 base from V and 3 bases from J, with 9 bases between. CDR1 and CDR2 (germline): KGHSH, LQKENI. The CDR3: CASSPQGLDTEAFF. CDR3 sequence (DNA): TGTGCCAGCTCACCACAGGGTTTGGACACTGAAGCTTTCTTT.

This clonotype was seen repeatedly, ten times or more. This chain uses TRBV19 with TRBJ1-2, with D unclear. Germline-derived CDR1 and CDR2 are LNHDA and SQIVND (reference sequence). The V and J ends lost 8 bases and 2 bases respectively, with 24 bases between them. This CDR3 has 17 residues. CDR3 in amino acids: CASRRSVVLPQNYGYTF. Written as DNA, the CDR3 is TGTGCCAGTCGACGATCCGTGGTCCTCCCTCAAAACTATGGCTACACCTTC.

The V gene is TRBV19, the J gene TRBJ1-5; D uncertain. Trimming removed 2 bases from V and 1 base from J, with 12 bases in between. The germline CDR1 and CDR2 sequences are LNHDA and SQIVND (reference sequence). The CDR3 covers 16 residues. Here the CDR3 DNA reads TGTGCCAGTAGTATAAGGGCATTGGGGAGCAATCAGCCCCAGCATTTT. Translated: CASSIRALGSNQPQHF.

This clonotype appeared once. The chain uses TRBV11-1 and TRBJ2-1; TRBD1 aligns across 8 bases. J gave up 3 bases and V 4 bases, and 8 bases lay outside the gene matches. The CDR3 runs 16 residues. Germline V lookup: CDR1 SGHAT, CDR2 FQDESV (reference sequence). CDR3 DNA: TGTGCCAGCAGCTCAGAACAGGGGGATGGCTACAATGAGCAGTTCTTC. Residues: CASSSEQGDGYNEQFF.

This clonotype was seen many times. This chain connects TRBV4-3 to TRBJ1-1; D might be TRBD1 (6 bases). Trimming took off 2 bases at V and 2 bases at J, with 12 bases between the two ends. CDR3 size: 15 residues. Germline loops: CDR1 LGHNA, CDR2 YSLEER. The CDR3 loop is CASSQSDRTNTEAFF. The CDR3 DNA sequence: TGCGCCAGCAGCCAAAGCGACAGGACAAACACTGAAGCTTTCTTT.

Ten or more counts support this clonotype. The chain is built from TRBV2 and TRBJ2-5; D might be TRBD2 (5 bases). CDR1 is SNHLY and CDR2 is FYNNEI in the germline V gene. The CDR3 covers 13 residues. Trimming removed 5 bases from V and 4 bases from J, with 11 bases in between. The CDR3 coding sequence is TGTGCCAGCAGTAGTTCACTAGGAGAGACCCAGTACTTC. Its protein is CASSSSLGETQYF.

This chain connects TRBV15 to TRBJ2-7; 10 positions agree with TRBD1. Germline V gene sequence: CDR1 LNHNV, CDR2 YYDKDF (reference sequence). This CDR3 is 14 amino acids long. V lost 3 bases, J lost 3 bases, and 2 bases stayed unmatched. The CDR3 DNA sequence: TGTGCCACCAGCAGGGGGGACAGGGGCTACGAGCAGTACTTC. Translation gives CATSRGDRGYEQYF.

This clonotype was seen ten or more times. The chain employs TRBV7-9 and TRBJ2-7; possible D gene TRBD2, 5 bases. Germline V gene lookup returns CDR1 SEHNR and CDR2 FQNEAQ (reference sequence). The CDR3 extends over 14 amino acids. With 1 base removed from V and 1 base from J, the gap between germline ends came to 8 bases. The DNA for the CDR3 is TGTGCCAGCAGCTTAGTAGGCGGGTCCTACGAGCAGTACTTC. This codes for CASSLVGGSYEQYF. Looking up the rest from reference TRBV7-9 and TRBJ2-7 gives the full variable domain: DTGVSQNPRHKITKRGQNVTFRCDPISEHNRLYWYRQTLGQGPEFLTYFQNEAQLEKSRLLSDRFSAERPKGSFSTLEIQRTEQGDSAMYLCASSLVGGSYEQYFGPGTRLTVT.

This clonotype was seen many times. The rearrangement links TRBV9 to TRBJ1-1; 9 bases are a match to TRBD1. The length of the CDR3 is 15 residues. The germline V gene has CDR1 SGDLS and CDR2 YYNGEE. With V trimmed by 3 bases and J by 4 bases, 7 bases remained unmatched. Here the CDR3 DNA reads TGTGCCAGCAGCGCTCAACAGGGGGCCATCACTGAAGCTTTCTTT. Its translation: CASSAQQGAITEAFF.

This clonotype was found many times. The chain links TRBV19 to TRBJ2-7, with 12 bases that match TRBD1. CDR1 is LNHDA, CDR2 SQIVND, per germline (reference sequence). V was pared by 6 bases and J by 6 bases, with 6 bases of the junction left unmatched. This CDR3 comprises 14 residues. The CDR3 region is CASSAGTGGGEQYF. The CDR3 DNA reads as TGTGCCAGTAGCGCCGGGACAGGGGGCGGCGAGCAGTACTTC. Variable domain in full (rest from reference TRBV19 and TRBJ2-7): DGGITQSPKYLFRKEGQNVTLSCEQNLNHDAMYWYRQDPGQGLRLIYYSQIVNDFQKGDIAEGYSVSREKKESFPLTVTSAQKNPTAFYLCASSAGTGGGEQYFGPGTRLTVT.

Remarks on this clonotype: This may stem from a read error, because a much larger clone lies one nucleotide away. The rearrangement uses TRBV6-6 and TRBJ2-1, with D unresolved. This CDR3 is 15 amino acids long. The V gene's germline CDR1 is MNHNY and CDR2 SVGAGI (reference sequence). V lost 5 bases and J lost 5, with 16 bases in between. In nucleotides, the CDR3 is TGTGCCAGCAGTACTCTCCGGTGTGGGAACAATGAGCAGTTCTTC. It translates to CASSTLRCGNNEQFF.

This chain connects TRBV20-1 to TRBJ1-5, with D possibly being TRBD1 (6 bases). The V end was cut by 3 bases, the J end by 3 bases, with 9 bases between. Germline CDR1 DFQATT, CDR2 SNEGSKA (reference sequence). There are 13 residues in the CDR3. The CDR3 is CSARDRINQPQHF. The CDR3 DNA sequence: TGCAGTGCTAGGGACAGAATCAATCAGCCCCAGCATTTT.